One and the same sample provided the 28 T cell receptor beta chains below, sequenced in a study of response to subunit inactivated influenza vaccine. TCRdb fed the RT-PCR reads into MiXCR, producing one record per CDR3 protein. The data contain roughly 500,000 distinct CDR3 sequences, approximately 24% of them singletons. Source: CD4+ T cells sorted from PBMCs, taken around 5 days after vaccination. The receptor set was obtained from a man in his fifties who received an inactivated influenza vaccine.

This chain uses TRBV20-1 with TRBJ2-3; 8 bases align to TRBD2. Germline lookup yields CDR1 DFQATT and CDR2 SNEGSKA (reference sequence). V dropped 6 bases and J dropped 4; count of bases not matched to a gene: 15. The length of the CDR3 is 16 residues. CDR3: CSAVRPGLEPADTQYF. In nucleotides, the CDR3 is TGCAGTGCGGTACGACCGGGACTAGAACCGGCAGATACGCAGTATTTT.

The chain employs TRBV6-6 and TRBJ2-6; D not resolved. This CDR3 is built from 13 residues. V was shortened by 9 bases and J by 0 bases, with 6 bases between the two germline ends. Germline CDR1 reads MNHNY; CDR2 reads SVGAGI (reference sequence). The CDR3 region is CASERSGANVLTF. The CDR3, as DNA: TGTGCCAGTGAACGCTCTGGGGCCAACGTCCTGACTTTC.

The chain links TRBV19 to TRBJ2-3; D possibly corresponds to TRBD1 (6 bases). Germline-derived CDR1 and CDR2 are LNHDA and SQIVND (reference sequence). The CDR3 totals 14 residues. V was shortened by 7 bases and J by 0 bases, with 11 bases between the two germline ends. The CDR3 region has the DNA TGTGCCAGTAAACAGGGTAGGAGCACAGATACGCAGTATTTT. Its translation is CASKQGRSTDTQYF.

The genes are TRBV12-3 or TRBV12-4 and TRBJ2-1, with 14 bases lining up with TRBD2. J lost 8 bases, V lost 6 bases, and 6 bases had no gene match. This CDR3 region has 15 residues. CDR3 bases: TGTGCCAGCAGCAAAGGGACTAGCGGGGGCTATGAGCAGTTCTTC. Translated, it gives CASSKGTSGGYEQFF.

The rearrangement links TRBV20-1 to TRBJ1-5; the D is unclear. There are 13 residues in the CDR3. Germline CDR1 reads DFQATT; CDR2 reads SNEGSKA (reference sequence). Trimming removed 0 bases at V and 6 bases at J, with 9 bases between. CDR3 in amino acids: CSAREARGQPQHF. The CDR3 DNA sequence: TGCAGTGCTAGAGAGGCCCGGGGTCAGCCCCAGCATTTT.

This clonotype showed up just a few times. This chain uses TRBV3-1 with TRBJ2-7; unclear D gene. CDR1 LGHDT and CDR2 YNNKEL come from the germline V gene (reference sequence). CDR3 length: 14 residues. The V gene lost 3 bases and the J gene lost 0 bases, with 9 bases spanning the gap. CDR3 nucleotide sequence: TGTGCCAGCAGCCAGGAGATAAGCTCCTACGAGCAGTACTTC. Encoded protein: CASSQEISSYEQYF.

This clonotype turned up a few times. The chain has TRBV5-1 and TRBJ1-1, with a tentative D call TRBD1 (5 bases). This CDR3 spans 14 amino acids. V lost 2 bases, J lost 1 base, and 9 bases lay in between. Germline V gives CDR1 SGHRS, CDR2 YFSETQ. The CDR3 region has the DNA TGCGCCAGCAGCTTTGACAGTGCGAACACTGAAGCTTTCTTT. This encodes CASSFDSANTEAFF.

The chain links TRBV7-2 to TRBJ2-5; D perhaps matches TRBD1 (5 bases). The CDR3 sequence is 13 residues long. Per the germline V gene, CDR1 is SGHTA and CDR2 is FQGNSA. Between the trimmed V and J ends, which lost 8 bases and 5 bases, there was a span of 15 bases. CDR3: CASQLGVEETQYF. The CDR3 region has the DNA TGTGCCAGCCAATTAGGGGTGGAGGAGACCCAGTACTTC.

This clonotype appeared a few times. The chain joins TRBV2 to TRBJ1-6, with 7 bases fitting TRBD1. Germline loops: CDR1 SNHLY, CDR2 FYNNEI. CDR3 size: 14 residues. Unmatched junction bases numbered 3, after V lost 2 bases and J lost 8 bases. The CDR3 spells CASSEWTGYSPLHF. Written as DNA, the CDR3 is TGTGCCAGCAGTGAATGGACAGGATATTCACCCCTCCACTTT.

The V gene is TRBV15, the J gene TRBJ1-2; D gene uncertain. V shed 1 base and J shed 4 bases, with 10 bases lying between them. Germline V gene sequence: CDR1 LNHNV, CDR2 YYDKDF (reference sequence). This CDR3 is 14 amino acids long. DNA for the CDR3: TGTGCCACCAGCAGAGGGGCGGAATTCTATGGCTACACCTTC. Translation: CATSRGAEFYGYTF.

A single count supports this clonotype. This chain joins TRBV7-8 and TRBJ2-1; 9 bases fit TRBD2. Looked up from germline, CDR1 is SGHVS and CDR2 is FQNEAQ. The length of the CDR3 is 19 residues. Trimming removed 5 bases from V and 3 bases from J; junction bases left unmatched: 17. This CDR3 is CASSPTLAGAPNHYNEQFF. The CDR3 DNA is TGTGCCAGCAGCCCCACGTTAGCGGGAGCCCCAAACCACTACAATGAGCAGTTCTTC.

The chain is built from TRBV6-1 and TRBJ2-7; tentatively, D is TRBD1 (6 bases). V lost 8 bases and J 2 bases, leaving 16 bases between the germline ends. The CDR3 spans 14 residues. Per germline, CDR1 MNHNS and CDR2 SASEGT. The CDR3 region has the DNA TGTGCCAGCCCTGTTGAGACAGGCCCCTACGAGCAGTACTTC. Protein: CASPVETGPYEQYF.

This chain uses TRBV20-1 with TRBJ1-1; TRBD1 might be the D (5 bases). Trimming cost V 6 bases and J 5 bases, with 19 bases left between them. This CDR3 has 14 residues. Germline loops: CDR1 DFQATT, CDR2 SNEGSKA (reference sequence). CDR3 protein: CSAGRDGGETEAFF. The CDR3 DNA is TGCAGTGCGGGCCGGGACGGCGGCGAGACTGAAGCTTTCTTT.

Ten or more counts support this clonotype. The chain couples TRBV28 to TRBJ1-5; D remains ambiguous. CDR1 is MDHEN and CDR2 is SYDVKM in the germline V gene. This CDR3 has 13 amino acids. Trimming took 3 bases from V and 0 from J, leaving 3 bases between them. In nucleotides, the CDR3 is TGTGCCAGCAGTTTCAATAGCAATCAGCCCCAGCATTTT. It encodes CASSFNSNQPQHF.

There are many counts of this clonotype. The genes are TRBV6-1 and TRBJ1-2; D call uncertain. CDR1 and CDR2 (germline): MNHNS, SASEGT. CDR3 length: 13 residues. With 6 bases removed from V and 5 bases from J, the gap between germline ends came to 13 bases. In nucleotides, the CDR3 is TGTGCCAGCAGACTGTCACTCGAATATGGCTACACCTTC. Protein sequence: CASRLSLEYGYTF.

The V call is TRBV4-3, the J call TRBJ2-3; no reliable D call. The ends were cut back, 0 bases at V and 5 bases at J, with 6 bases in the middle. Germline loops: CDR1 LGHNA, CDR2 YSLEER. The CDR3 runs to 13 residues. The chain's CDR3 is CASSQDRRDTQYF. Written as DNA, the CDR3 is TGCGCCAGCAGCCAAGATCGGCGAGATACGCAGTATTTT.

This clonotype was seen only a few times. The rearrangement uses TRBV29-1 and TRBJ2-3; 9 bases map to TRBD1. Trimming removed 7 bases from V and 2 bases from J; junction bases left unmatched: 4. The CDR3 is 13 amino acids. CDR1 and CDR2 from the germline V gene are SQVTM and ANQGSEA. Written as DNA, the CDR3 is TGCAGCGCAGGGACAGGGCCCACAGATACGCAGTATTTT. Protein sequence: CSAGTGPTDTQYF.

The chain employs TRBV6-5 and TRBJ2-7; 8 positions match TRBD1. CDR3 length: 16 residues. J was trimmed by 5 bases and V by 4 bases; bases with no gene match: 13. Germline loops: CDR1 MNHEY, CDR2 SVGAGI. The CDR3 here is CASSLGQALGLNEQYF. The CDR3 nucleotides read TGTGCCAGCAGTTTGGGACAGGCGCTAGGCCTCAACGAGCAGTACTTC.

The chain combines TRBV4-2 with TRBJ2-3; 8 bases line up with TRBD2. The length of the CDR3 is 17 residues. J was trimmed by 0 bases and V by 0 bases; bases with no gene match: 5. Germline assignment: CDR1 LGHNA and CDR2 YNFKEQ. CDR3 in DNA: TGTGCCAGCAGCCAAGATCTTACTAGCGGAAGCACAGATACGCAGTATTTT. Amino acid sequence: CASSQDLTSGSTDTQYF.

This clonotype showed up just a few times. The CDR3 sequence: CASSLAGQLSQPQHF. As DNA, the CDR3 is TGTGCCAGCAGCTTAGCGGGCCAGTTATCGCAGCCCCAGCATTTT. The rearrangement links TRBV7-2 to TRBJ1-5; D is unclear. Trimming pared 0 bases from V and 7 bases from J, leaving 13 bases between. Germline loops: CDR1 SGHTA, CDR2 FQGNSA. The CDR3 has 15 residues.

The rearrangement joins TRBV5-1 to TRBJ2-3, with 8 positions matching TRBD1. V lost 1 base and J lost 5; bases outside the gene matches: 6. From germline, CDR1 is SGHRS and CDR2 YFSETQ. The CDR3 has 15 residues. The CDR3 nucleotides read TGCGCCAGCAGCTTGCCCGGACAGGGAGTAGATACGCAGTATTTT. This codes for CASSLPGQGVDTQYF.

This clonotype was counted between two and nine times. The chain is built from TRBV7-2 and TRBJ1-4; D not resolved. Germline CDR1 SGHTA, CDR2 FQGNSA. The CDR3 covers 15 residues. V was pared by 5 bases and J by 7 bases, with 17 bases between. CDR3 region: CASSPWEERGEKLFF. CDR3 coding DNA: TGTGCCAGCAGCCCTTGGGAGGAACGTGGTGAAAAACTGTTTTTT. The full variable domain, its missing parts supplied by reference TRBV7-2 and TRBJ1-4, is GAGVSQSPSNKVTEKGKDVELRCDPISGHTALYWYRQSLGQGLEFLIYFQGNSAPDKSGLPSDRFSAERTGGSVSTLTIQRTQQEDSAVYLCASSPWEERGEKLFFGSGTQLSVL.

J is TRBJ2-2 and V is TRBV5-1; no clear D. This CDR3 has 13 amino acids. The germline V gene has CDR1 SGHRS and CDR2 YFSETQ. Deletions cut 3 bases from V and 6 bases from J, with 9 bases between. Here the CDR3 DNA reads TGCGCCAGCAGCTACCCCGGCGCCGGGGAGCTGTTTTTT. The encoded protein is CASSYPGAGELFF.

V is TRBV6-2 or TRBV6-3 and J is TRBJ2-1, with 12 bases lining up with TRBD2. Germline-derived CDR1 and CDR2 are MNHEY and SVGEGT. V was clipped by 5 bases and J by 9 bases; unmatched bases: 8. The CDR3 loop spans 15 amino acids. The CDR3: CASSQTSGSPGEQFF. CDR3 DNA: TGTGCCAGCAGTCAGACTAGCGGGAGCCCGGGTGAGCAGTTCTTC.

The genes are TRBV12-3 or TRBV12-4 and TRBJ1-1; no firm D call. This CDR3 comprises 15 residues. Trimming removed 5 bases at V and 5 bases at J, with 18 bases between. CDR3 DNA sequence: TGTGCCAGCAGTCCTGATGCGGTGGGCAGGACTGAAGCTTTCTTT. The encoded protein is CASSPDAVGRTEAFF.

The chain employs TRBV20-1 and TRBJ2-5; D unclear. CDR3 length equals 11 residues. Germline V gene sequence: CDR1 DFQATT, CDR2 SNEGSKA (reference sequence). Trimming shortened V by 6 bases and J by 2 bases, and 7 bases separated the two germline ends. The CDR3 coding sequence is TGCAGTGCAGACCCGCAAGAGACCCAGTACTTC. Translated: CSADPQETQYF.

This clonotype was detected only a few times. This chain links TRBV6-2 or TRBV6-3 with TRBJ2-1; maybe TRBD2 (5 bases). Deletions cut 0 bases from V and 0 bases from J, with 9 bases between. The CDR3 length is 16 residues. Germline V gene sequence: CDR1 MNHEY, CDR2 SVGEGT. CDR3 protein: CASSYSGVSSYNEQFF. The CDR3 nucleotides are TGTGCCAGCAGTTACTCCGGGGTTAGCTCCTACAATGAGCAGTTCTTC.

This chain's CDR3 is CASSFEQGGIQYF. In DNA, the CDR3 is TGTGCCAGCAGTTTTGAGCAGGGAGGCATTCAGTACTTC. This chain uses TRBV28 with TRBJ2-4, with D perhaps TRBD2 (6 bases). Trimming stripped 3 bases from V and 9 bases from J, with 12 bases between. The CDR3 has 13 amino acids. Germline V gives CDR1 MDHEN, CDR2 SYDVKM.